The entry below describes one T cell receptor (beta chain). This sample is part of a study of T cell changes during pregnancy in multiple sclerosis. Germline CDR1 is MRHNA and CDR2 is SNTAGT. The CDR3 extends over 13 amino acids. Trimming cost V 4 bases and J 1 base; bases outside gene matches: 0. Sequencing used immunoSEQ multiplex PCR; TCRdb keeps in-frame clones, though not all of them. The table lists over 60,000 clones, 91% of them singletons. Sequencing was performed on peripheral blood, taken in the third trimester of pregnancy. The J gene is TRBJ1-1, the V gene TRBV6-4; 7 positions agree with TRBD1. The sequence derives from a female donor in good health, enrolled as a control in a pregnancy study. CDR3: CASSGDRNTEAFF. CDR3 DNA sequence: TGTGCCAGCAGTGGGGACAGGAACACTGAAGCTTTCTTT.